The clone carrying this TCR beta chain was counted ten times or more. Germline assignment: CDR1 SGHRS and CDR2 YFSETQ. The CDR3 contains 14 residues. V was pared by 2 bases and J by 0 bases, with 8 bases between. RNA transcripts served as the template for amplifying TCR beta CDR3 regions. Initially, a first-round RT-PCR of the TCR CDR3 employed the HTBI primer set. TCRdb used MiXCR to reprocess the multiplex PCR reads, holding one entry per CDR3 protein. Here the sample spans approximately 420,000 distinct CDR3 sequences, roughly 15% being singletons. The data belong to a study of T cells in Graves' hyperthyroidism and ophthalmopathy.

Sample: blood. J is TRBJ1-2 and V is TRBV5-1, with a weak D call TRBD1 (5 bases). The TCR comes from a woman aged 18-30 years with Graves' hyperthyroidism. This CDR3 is CASSFGTANYGYTF. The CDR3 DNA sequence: TGCGCCAGCAGCTTCGGGACGGCTAACTATGGCTACACCTTC.